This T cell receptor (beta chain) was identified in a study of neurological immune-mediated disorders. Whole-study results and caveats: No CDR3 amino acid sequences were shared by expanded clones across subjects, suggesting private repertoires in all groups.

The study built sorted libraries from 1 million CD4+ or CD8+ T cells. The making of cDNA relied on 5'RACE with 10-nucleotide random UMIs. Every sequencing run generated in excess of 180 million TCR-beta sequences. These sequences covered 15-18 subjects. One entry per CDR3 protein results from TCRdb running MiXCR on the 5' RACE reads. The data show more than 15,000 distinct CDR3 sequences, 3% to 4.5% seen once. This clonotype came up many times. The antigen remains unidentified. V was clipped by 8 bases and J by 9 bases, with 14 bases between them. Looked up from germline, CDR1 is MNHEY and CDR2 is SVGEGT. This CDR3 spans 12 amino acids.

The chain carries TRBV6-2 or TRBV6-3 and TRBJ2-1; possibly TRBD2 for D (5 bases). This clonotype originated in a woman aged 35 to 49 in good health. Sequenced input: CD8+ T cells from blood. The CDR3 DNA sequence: TGTGCCAGCGGCCCCGGGGTTACTGAGCAGTTCTTC. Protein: CASGPGVTEQFF.